A single sample gave rise to the 22 T cell receptor beta chains below, sequenced in a study of shared clonotypes between healthy human individuals (dated by TCRdb to 2018 to 2021). Library preparation used the immunoSEQ multiplex PCR assay. TCRdb limited this immuneACCESS table to in-frame rearrangements with V and J called. A share of clones is missing; checked studies link under half to unresolved V genes, and the rest is unexplained. The sample profile shows 600,000 to 700,000 clones; 55% to 85% of them were found once. 1.5% to 2% of the sample rests with the top ten. Source material: memory CD4+ T cells sorted from blood. The sample's cell subset or site label, decoded: CD45RA-negative fraction. The origin of the receptors is a woman aged 30 to 39 in good health.

This clone appeared once. The chain recombines TRBV5-4 with TRBJ2-5; TRBD2 aligns across 9 bases. V dropped 1 base and J dropped 0; count of bases not matched to a gene: 4. The CDR3 has 16 residues. Germline V gene sequence: CDR1 SGHNT, CDR2 YYREEE (reference sequence). The CDR3 region has the DNA TGTGCCAGCAGCTTGCTTGGCGGGAGGGACCAAGAGACCCAGTACTTC. It specifies CASSLLGGRDQETQYF.

This clone has only one observation. The rearrangement links TRBV5-1 to TRBJ2-7; a possible D gene is TRBD1 (5 bases). The CDR3 contains 15 residues. V was shortened by 2 bases and J by 2 bases, with 14 bases between the two germline ends. CDR1 and CDR2 from the germline V gene are SGHRS and YFSETQ. CDR3 sequence (DNA): TGCGCCAGCAGCTTTCTTCAGGGTGGCACCTACGAGCAGTACTTC. Its translation: CASSFLQGGTYEQYF. The full variable domain, completed using reference TRBV5-1 and TRBJ2-7, is KAGVTQTPRYLIKTRGQQVTLSCSPISGHRSVSWYQQTPGQGLQFLFEYFSETQRNKGNFPGRFSGRQFSNSRSEMNVSTLELGDSALYLCASSFLQGGTYEQYFGPGTRLTVT.

This rearrangement joins TRBV27 to TRBJ1-2; D is possibly TRBD1 (5 bases). Germline V gives CDR1 MNHEY, CDR2 SMNVEV (reference sequence). The length of the CDR3 is 15 residues. With 8 bases removed from V and 4 bases from J, the gap between germline ends came to 20 bases. The CDR3 here is CASSTQGPSTYGYTF. The CDR3, as DNA: TGTGCCAGCTCGACCCAGGGTCCATCGACCTATGGCTACACCTTC.

The V and J genes are TRBV5-5 and TRBJ2-1, with D possibly matching TRBD2 (6 bases). Trimming left V 6 bases short and J 0 bases short, with 16 bases between. CDR3 length: 16 amino acids. Looked up from germline, CDR1 is SGHKS and CDR2 is YYEKEE (reference sequence). The CDR3 spells CASTALATNSYNEQFF. In DNA form, the CDR3 reads TGTGCCAGCACCGCTCTAGCGACCAACTCCTACAATGAGCAGTTCTTC.

A note on this clone: An end of the junction does not agree with germline; a read error may underlie this. The chain couples TRBV25-1 to TRBJ2-3; D perhaps matches TRBD2 (6 bases). This CDR3 contains 15 residues. Germline values: CDR1 MGHDK, CDR2 SYGVNS. CDR3 sequence: CASGESSGNTDTQYF. CDR3 DNA sequence: TGTGCCAGCGGTGAGAGTAGCGGTAACACAGATACGCAGTATTTT.

The chain recombines TRBV9 with TRBJ2-2, with TRBD2 matching 8 bases. Germline CDR1 is SGDLS and CDR2 is YYNGEE. With V trimmed by 0 bases and J by 6 bases, 7 bases remained unmatched. CDR3 length: 16 amino acids. CDR3 DNA: TGTGCCAGCAGCGTAGTCCAAGCGGGAGATGCCGGGGAGCTGTTTTTT. Translating it yields CASSVVQAGDAGELFF.

The chain's CDR3 is CASTRGGTGGGEQYF. CDR3 bases: TGTGCCAGCACCCGGGGGGGAACGGGAGGAGGTGAGCAGTACTTC. The V call is TRBV2, the J call TRBJ2-7, with 8 bases identical to TRBD2. The CDR3 has 15 residues. Trimming removed 7 bases from V and 7 bases from J; junction bases left unmatched: 15. Per germline, CDR1 SNHLY and CDR2 FYNNEI.

This chain joins TRBV7-9 and TRBJ2-2, with 8 bases that match TRBD1. J lost 6 bases, V lost 2 bases, and 5 bases had no gene match. The CDR3 has 15 residues. CDR1 SEHNR and CDR2 FQNEAQ come from the germline V gene (reference sequence). In DNA, the CDR3 is TGTGCCAGCAGCTTATTCAGGGGGCAAGCCGGGGAGCTGTTTTTT. The encoded protein is CASSLFRGQAGELFF.

This sequence joins TRBV6-4 and TRBJ2-3; D is unclear. The ends were cut back, 8 bases at V and 4 bases at J, with 13 bases in the middle. The CDR3 runs 13 residues. Per the germline V gene, CDR1 is MRHNA and CDR2 is SNTAGT. Written as DNA, the CDR3 is TGTGCCAGCTCCCCGACGAGAGCAGATACGCAGTATTTT. It yields the protein CASSPTRADTQYF.

This chain connects TRBV4-2 to TRBJ2-2, with 10 bases aligning to TRBD2. The CDR3 extends over 16 amino acids. CDR1 LGHNA and CDR2 YNFKEQ come from the germline V gene. With V trimmed by 4 bases and J by 3 bases, 5 bases remained unmatched. CDR3 DNA sequence: TGTGCCAGCAGCCGCCTAGCGGGAGACGACACCGGGGAGCTGTTTTTT. It is translated as CASSRLAGDDTGELFF.

The chain has TRBV7-9 and TRBJ2-5; 11 bases agree with TRBD1. Germline V gene sequence: CDR1 SEHNR, CDR2 FQNEAQ (reference sequence). V shed 4 bases and J 1 base; nucleotides not matched to a gene: 5. CDR3 length: 16 amino acids. CDR3 sequence: CASSSRDRGFQETQYF. In DNA, the CDR3 is TGTGCCAGCAGCTCCCGGGACAGGGGGTTCCAAGAGACCCAGTACTTC.

The chain uses TRBV10-3 and TRBJ2-6; D is unresolved. Germline V gene sequence: CDR1 ENHRY, CDR2 SYGVKD. Trimming removed 2 bases from V and 0 bases from J, with 20 bases in between. The CDR3 loop spans 20 amino acids. The chain's CDR3 is CAISEGIMGIRSSGANVLTF. CDR3 coding DNA: TGTGCCATCAGTGAGGGGATTATGGGAATTCGTAGCTCTGGGGCCAACGTCCTGACTTTC.

This clone has more than one count but fewer than ten. The DNA of the CDR3 is TGTGCCCCCCAAACAGTTAAGCGATATCAGCCCCAGCATTTT. It codes for CAPQTVKRYQPQHF. The chain recombines TRBV6-5 with TRBJ1-5; D remains ambiguous. The CDR3 sequence is 14 residues long. The germline V gene encodes CDR1 MNHEY and CDR2 SVGAGI. Between the trimmed V and J ends, which lost 11 bases and 5 bases, there was a span of 19 bases.

This clone was seen more than once but under ten times. The CDR3 loop reads CASSPQAFYGYTF. The CDR3 DNA sequence: TGTGCCAGCAGCCCACAGGCTTTCTATGGCTACACCTTC. The V and J genes are TRBV27 and TRBJ1-2; D may be TRBD1 (5 bases). V lost 6 bases, J lost 4 bases, and 12 bases lay in between. In germline, CDR1 is MNHEY, CDR2 SMNVEV (reference sequence). The CDR3 is 13 amino acids.

This chain joins TRBV4-1 and TRBJ2-3; 7 bases match TRBD2. The CDR3 runs 13 residues. Trimming took 4 bases from V and 9 from J; bases not matched to a gene: 7. Looked up from germline, CDR1 is MGHRA and CDR2 is YSYEKL. The CDR3 is CASSPGTIQTQYF. The CDR3 nucleotides are TGCGCCAGCAGCCCCGGGACTATCCAAACGCAGTATTTT.

The chain couples TRBV28 to TRBJ2-2; possibly TRBD1 for D (5 bases). The CDR3 is 14 amino acids. V lost 6 bases and J 3 bases, leaving 11 bases between the germline ends. The germline CDR1 and CDR2 sequences are MDHEN and SYDVKM. The CDR3 loop is CASSKRQYTGELFF. The CDR3 DNA sequence: TGTGCCAGCAGCAAAAGACAGTACACCGGGGAGCTGTTTTTT.

The table lists this clone with a count of one. The chain combines TRBV5-6 with TRBJ2-2; no firm D call. The CDR3 has 14 residues. Trimming removed 2 bases from V and 1 base from J, with 6 bases in between. Germline V lookup: CDR1 SGHDT, CDR2 YYEEEE. The CDR3 protein is CASSFGQNTGELFF. The CDR3 nucleotides read TGTGCCAGCAGCTTTGGGCAGAACACCGGGGAGCTGTTTTTT.

Concerning this clone itself: The same CDR3 is also encoded by other DNA sequences in this sample. The chain carries TRBV5-1 and TRBJ2-7, with 12 bases fitting TRBD2. Germline V gene data show CDR1 as SGHRS and CDR2 as YFSETQ. This CDR3 is built from 14 residues. Unmatched junction bases numbered 5, after V lost 4 bases and J lost 6 bases. The CDR3 DNA reads as TGCGCCAGCAGCCCGGGGACTAGCGGGCTCGAGCAGTACTTC. Its protein product is CASSPGTSGLEQYF.

This rearrangement joins TRBV11-2 to TRBJ2-7; D may be TRBD2 (7 bases). The CDR3 consists of 14 residues. Germline assignment: CDR1 SGHAT and CDR2 FQNNGV. V dropped 3 bases and J dropped 6 bases, with 15 bases sitting between them. The CDR3 coding sequence is TGTGCCAGCAGCTTCTCCGGGGGGCTCGTCGAGCAGTACTTC. It yields the protein CASSFSGGLVEQYF.

The chain is built from TRBV6-1 and TRBJ1-2; 7 bases are shared with TRBD1. This CDR3 contains 15 residues. From germline, CDR1 is MNHNS and CDR2 SASEGT. V lost 2 bases, J lost 3 bases, and 6 bases stayed unmatched. The CDR3 reads CASSESGQTYYGYTF. The CDR3 DNA is TGTGCCAGCAGTGAATCGGGACAGACTTACTATGGCTACACCTTC.

The chain couples TRBV6-5 to TRBJ2-7; possibly TRBD1 for D (5 bases). The CDR3 is 12 residues long. The ends were cut back, 6 bases at V and 4 bases at J, with 10 bases in the middle. Germline V lookup: CDR1 MNHEY, CDR2 SVGAGI. The CDR3 is CASSQGAYEQYF. The DNA of the CDR3 is TGTGCCAGCAGCCAGGGCGCGTACGAGCAGTACTTC.

The rearrangement joins TRBV11-2 to TRBJ1-5; TRBD1 agrees at 8 bases. Unmatched junction bases numbered 2, after V lost 1 base and J lost 3 bases. CDR3 length: 15 residues. Germline values: CDR1 SGHAT, CDR2 FQNNGV. The CDR3 nucleotides are TGTGCCAGCAGCTTAGGGGGACAGGACAATCAGCCCCAGCATTTT. Residues: CASSLGGQDNQPQHF. The full variable domain, in which reference TRBV11-2 and TRBJ1-5 provide the parts outside the CDR3, is EAGVAQSPRYKIIEKRQSVAFWCNPISGHATLYWYQQILGQGPKLLIQFQNNGVVDDSQLPKDRFSAERLKGVDSTLKIQPAKLEDSAVYLCASSLGGQDNQPQHFGDGTRLSIL.